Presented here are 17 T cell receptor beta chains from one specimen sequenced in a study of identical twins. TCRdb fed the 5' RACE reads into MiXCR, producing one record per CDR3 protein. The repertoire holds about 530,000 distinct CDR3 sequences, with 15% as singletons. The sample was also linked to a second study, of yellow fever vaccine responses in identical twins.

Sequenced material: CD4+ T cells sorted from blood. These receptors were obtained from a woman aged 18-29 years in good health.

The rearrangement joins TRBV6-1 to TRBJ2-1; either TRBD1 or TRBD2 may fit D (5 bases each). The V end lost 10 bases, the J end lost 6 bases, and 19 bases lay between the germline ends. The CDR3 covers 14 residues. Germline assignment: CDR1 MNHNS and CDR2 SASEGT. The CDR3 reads CATNPGTFGNEQFF. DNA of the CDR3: TGTGCCACGAACCCAGGGACCTTTGGCAATGAGCAGTTCTTC.

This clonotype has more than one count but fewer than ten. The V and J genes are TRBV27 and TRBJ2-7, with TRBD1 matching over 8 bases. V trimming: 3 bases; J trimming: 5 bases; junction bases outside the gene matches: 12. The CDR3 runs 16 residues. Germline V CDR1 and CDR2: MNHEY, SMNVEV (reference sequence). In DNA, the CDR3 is TGTGCCAGCAGTTTCTCAGCGCAGGGGGCTATCAACGAGCAGTACTTC. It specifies CASSFSAQGAINEQYF.

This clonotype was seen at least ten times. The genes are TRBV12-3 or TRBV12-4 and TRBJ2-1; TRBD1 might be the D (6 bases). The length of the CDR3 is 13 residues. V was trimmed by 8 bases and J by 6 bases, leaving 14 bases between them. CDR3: CASAPEQGNEQFF. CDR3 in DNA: TGTGCCAGCGCCCCAGAACAGGGCAATGAGCAGTTCTTC.

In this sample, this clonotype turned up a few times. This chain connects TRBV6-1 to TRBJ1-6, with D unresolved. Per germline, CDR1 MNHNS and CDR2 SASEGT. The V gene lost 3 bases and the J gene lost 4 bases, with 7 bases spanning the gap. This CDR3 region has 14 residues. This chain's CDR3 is CASSEDGYNSPLHF. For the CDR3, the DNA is TGTGCCAGCAGTGAGGACGGTTATAATTCACCCCTCCACTTT.

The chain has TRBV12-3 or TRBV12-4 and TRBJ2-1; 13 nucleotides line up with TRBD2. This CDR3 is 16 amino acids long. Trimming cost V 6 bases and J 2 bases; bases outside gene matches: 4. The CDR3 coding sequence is TGTGCCAGCAGAGCTGGGACTAGCGGGACCTACAATGAGCAGTTCTTC. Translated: CASRAGTSGTYNEQFF.

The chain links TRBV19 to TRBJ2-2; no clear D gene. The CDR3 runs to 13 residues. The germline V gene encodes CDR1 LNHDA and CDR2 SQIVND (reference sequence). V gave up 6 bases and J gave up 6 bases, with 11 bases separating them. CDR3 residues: CASSVQSAGELFF. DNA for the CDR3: TGTGCCAGTAGCGTCCAGAGTGCCGGGGAGCTGTTTTTT.

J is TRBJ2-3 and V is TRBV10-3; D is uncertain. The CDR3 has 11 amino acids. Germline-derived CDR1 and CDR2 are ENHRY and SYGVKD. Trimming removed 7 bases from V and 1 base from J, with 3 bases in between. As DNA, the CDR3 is TGTGCCATCAAGGGCACAGATACGCAGTATTTT. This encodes CAIKGTDTQYF.

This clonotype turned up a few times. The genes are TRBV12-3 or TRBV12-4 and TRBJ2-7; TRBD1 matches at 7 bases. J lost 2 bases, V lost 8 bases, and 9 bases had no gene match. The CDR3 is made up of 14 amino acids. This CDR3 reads CASSVVTGTYEQYF. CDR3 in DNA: TGTGCCAGCTCCGTTGTGACAGGGACCTACGAGCAGTACTTC.

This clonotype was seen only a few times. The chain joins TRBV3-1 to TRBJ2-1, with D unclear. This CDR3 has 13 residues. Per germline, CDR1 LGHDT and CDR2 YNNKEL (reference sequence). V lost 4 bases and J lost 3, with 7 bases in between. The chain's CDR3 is CASSPPYYNEQFF. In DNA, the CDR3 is TGTGCCAGCAGCCCCCCCTACTACAATGAGCAGTTCTTC.

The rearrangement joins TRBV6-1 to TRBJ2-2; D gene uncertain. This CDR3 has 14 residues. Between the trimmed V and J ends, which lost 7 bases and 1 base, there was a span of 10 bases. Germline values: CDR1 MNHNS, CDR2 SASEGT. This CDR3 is CASMKYRNTGELFF. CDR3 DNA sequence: TGTGCCAGCATGAAATATAGGAACACCGGGGAGCTGTTTTTT.

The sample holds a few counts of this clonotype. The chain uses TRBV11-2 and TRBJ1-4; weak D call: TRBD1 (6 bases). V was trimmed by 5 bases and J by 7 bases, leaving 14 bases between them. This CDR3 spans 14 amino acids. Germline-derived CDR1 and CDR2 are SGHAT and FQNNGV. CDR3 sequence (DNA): TGTGCCAGCAGCCAACAGGGCAAGACTGAAAAACTGTTTTTT. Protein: CASSQQGKTEKLFF.

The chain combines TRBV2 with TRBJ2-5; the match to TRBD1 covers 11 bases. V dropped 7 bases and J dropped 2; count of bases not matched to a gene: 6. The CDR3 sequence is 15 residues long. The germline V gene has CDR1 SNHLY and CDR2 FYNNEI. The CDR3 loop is CASTPDRGRQETQYF. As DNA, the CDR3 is TGTGCCAGCACCCCGGACAGGGGGCGACAAGAGACCCAGTACTTC.

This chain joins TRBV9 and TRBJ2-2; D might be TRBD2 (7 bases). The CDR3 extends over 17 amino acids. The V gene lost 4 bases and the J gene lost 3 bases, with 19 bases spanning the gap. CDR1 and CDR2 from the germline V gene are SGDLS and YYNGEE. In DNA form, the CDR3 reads TGTGCCAGCAGCCCGAGGGGGGGGCTTCTAGACACCGGGGAGCTGTTTTTT. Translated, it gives CASSPRGGLLDTGELFF.

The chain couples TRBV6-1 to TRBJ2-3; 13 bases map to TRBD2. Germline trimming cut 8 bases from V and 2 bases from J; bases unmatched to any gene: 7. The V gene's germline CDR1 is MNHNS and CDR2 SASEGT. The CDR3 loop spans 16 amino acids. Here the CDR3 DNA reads TGTGCCAGCTTCAGACTAGCGGGGGGTTACACAGATACGCAGTATTTT. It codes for CASFRLAGGYTDTQYF.

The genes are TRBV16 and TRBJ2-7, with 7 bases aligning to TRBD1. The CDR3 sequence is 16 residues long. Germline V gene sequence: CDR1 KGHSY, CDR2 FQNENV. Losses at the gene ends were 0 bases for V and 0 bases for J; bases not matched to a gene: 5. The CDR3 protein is CASSQSLGQFSYEQYF. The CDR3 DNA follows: TGTGCCAGCAGCCAATCCTTGGGACAGTTCTCCTACGAGCAGTACTTC.

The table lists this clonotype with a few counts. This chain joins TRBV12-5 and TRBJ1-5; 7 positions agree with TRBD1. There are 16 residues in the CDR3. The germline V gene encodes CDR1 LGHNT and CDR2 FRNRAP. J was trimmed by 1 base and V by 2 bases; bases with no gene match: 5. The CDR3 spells CASGLIEQGSNQPQHF. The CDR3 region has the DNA TGTGCTAGTGGTTTGATCGAACAGGGGAGCAATCAGCCCCAGCATTTT.

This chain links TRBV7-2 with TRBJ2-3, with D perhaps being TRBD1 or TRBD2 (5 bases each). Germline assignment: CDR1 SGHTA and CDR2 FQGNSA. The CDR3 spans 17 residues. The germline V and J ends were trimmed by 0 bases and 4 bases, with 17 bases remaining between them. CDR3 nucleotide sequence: TGTGCCAGCAGCTTAGCGACCCCGTTCAGGGAGCCAGATACGCAGTATTTT. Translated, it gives CASSLATPFREPDTQYF.